The clone carrying this TCR beta chain was observed a few times. Its antigen is undetermined. Treatment reported: oral pan-JAK inhibitor, 5-10 mg twice daily. These data are taken from a study of CD8+ T cells in alopecia areata. Study in general: Treated individuals took tofacitinib by mouth, 5 to 10 mg twice daily. Overall study findings and caveats: In scalp and blood, many expanded lesional clones persisted during tofacitinib. Among patients, TCR sharing was less clear than in mice, a difference possibly due in part to HLA diversity in the patient population. In scalp, tofacitinib significantly decreased clonality and expanded CD8+ clones among the top 100.

Sequencing relied on a cDNA template that was reverse transcribed from extracted RNA. The assay was immunoSEQ multiplex PCR, and TCRdb's table has in-frame clones only and misses some. The profile covers some 200,000 clones, with 50% to 60% appearing a single time and approximately 3.4% taken by the ten largest. The CDR3 sequence is 16 residues long. Unmatched junction bases numbered 5, after V lost 1 base and J lost 2 bases. Germline CDR1 SGHDN, CDR2 FVKESK. The sequence came from a human donor with alopecia areata. Sample: CD4+ T cells sorted from blood, taken at week 4, from a patient treated with tofacitinib. The V and J genes are TRBV14 and TRBJ2-1; 7 bases line up with TRBD1. CDR3 protein: CASSQGRQGPYNEQFF. Here the CDR3 DNA reads TGTGCCAGCAGCCAAGGTAGACAGGGCCCCTACAATGAGCAGTTCTTC.